The source of this T cell receptor delta chain is a study of Vδ1+ human thymocytes. Whole-study results and caveats: Highly polyclonal TRG and TRD repertoires with Gaussian CDR3 length distributions appeared in thymus. Thymic delta-chain repertoires held roughly 18% Vdelta2 sequences and few Vdelta3, despite high sort purity.

This clone has just a few counts. Its specificity is not known. Alphabeta T cells were depleted, then CD3+ Vdelta1+ Vdelta2- thymocytes were FACS-sorted. Vdelta1+ thymocyte sorts reached between about 98% and 99.6% purity. The template was reverse-transcribed extracted RNA. Multiplex PCR used pooled V-gene forward primers and a constant-region reverse primer to amplify CDR3s. TCRdb reprocessed the multiplex PCR reads through CATT. The sample gives approximately 25,000 delta-chain clones, approximately 32% of which show up once; around 1.4% is in the top ten. V was pared by 6 bases and J by 0 bases, with 20 bases between. This CDR3 is 17 amino acids long. CDR1 and CDR2 (germline): TSWWSYY, QGS.

This clonotype was obtained from a boy younger than two who had congenital heart surgery. The chain is built from TRDV1 and TRDJ1; no definite D call. The specimen was Vdelta1+ gamma-delta thymocytes from the thymus. Regarding subset: FACS-sorted CD3+ TCRalphabeta- TCRVdelta1+ TCRVdelta2- thymocytes. In DNA, the CDR3 is TGTGCTCTTGGCAGCAAGGGCCGGGTGCGTCACACCGATAAACTCATCTTT. It codes for CALGSKGRVRHTDKLIF.